This T cell receptor beta chain was sequenced during a study of blood T cell repertoires in COVID-19. At the level of the study: The cDNA or gDNA used as material had been derived from T cells, B-cell-depleted T cells, or PBMCs.

The CDR3 has 16 amino acids. In the original analysis: Reference gene primer amplification gave nucleated cell count estimates. This table comes from immunoSEQ multiplex PCR, and its TCRdb copy is limited to in-frame clones, with some not included. V, J and clone size are taken as reported in that table, and D and trimming were inferred from the DNA itself. Of fewer than 110,000 clones in the sample, approximately 88% are singletons; the top ten hold about 5.3%. The chain carries TRBV21-1 and TRBJ2-3; the D call TRBD1 from the table was never checked on the DNA. TRBV21-1 is labeled a pseudogene. The specimen sequenced was peripheral blood. The TCR originated in a man in his forties or fifties with active or convalescent COVID-19. CDR3 in DNA: TGTGCCAGCAGCAAAGGCGGCAGGGGGCGAACAGATACGCAGTATTTT. Translating it yields CASSKGGRGRTDTQYF.